This TCR beta chain was sequenced for a study of blood T cells in healthy people across ages. The CDR3 covers 13 residues. Together with a sample-barcoded 5' primer, a J-beta primer mix was included in a second PCR lasting roughly 6 to 12 cycles. TCRdb used MiXCR to reprocess the 5' RACE reads, holding one entry per CDR3 protein. The sample shows roughly 1,500,000 distinct CDR3 sequences, 42% of them seen only once. The gene calls are TRBV12-3 or TRBV12-4 and TRBJ2-4, with 7 bases lining up with TRBD2. With the DNA end fitting TRBJ2-5 better, the J assignment may be wrong. The material sequenced was blood. The receptor's source is a woman between 18 and 29 years old in good health. The CDR3: CASNSGTTETQYF. In DNA form, the CDR3 reads TGTGCCAGCAATTCAGGGACTACCGAGACCCAGTACTTC.